The 27 T cell receptor beta chains below come from one sample, sequenced in a study of cytomegalovirus exposure and HLA in healthy donors. Both 60 Vbeta primers and 13 Jbeta primers went into the PCR. This table comes from immunoSEQ multiplex PCR, and its TCRdb copy is limited to in-frame clones, with some not included. The sample shows around 120,000 clones, 70% to 80% of them seen only once. Material for sequencing was PBMCs. The receptors come from a man aged 45 to 65 in good health and CMV-seropositive.

This chain links TRBV10-2 with TRBJ1-5; D may be TRBD1 (5 bases). V was clipped by 7 bases and J by 7 bases, with 14 bases between them. The CDR3 is 13 residues long. CDR1 is WSHSY, CDR2 SAAADI, per germline. CDR3 residues: CASKAGGGQPQHF. The CDR3 bases are TGCGCCAGCAAGGCTGGGGGGGGACAGCCCCAGCATTTT.

This clone turned up a few times. The genes are TRBV27 and TRBJ1-2; 7 bases line up with TRBD1. Trimming took 5 bases from V and 8 from J; bases not matched to a gene: 14. This CDR3 contains 15 residues. CDR1 is MNHEY, CDR2 SMNVEV, per germline (reference sequence). CDR3 nucleotides: TGTGCCAGCAGTACTATACAGGGGCAGATGTGGGGCTACACCTTC. Translated, it gives CASSTIQGQMWGYTF.

V usage is TRBV27 and J usage is TRBJ2-2; TRBD2 is a possible D gene (5 bases). The CDR3 extends over 16 amino acids. From germline, CDR1 is MNHEY and CDR2 SMNVEV (reference sequence). The V and J ends lost 4 bases and 3 bases respectively, with 15 bases between them. In DNA form, the CDR3 reads TGTGCCAGCAGTTCCGGCATCTCGGGGTACACCGGGGAGCTGTTTTTT. As protein: CASSSGISGYTGELFF.

The chain recombines TRBV6-1 with TRBJ2-3, with a weak D call TRBD1 (5 bases). Germline CDR1 is MNHNS and CDR2 is SASEGT. V lost 10 bases, J lost 2 bases, and 16 bases lay in between. The CDR3 covers 14 residues. CDR3 protein: CATVQGPHTDTQYF. In DNA form, the CDR3 reads TGTGCCACCGTCCAGGGTCCCCACACAGATACGCAGTATTTT.

The chain employs TRBV14 and TRBJ2-1; TRBD1 matches at 11 bases. The length of the CDR3 is 15 residues. Looked up from germline, CDR1 is SGHDN and CDR2 is FVKESK. Trimming cost V 3 bases and J 9 bases; bases outside gene matches: 7. The CDR3 bases are TGTGCCAGCAGCCACCGGGACAGGGGGAGGGGTGAGCAGTTCTTC. Residues: CASSHRDRGRGEQFF. Complete variable domain (other parts from reference TRBV14 and TRBJ2-1): EAGVTQFPSHSVIEKGQTVTLRCDPISGHDNLYWYRRVMGKEIKFLLHFVKESKQDESGMPNNRFLAERTGGTYSTLKVQPAELEDSGVYFCASSHRDRGRGEQFFGPGTRLTVL.

The genes are TRBV9 and TRBJ2-5; TRBD2 matches at 9 bases. The CDR3 spans 17 residues. Germline V lookup: CDR1 SGDLS, CDR2 YYNGEE. Unmatched junction bases numbered 8, after V lost 0 bases and J lost 2 bases. This chain's CDR3 is CASSVATGSGRQETQYF. The CDR3 bases are TGTGCCAGCAGCGTAGCTACGGGTAGCGGGAGACAAGAGACCCAGTACTTC.

The chain carries TRBV4-1 and TRBJ1-5, with TRBD1 matching 7 bases. This CDR3 is built from 16 residues. Germline V gene sequence: CDR1 MGHRA, CDR2 YSYEKL. V dropped 2 bases and J dropped 7; count of bases not matched to a gene: 11. As DNA, the CDR3 is TGCGCCAGCAGCCAACCTGTGACAGGGTCTCGGCAGCCCCAGCATTTT. Protein: CASSQPVTGSRQPQHF.

This chain links TRBV6-6 with TRBJ1-1; D remains ambiguous. The V gene's germline CDR1 is MNHNY and CDR2 SVGAGI (reference sequence). CDR3 length: 13 amino acids. V lost 0 bases to trimming and J lost 7 bases, with 9 bases between them. The CDR3 bases are TGTGCCAGCAGTTACTCTGAGGGCTATGAAGCTTTCTTT. Translating it yields CASSYSEGYEAFF.

This chain connects TRBV19 to TRBJ1-1, with 7 bases identical to TRBD1. This CDR3 is built from 13 residues. The J segment lost 4 bases and the V segment lost 5 bases, leaving 4 bases of the junction unmatched. Germline CDR1 reads LNHDA; CDR2 reads SQIVND (reference sequence). The CDR3 is CASSDQGVTEAFF. As DNA, the CDR3 is TGTGCCAGTAGTGATCAGGGGGTCACTGAAGCTTTCTTT.

This rearrangement joins TRBV7-9 to TRBJ2-4, with 10 bases lining up with TRBD2. This CDR3 is built from 18 residues. The V and J ends lost 5 bases and 0 bases, in that order; junction bases with no gene match: 10. Germline V gene lookup returns CDR1 SEHNR and CDR2 FQNEAQ (reference sequence). Here the CDR3 reads CASSGSTSGTLAKNIQYF. Here the CDR3 DNA reads TGTGCCAGCAGCGGGTCAACTAGCGGGACTCTAGCCAAAAACATTCAGTACTTC.

The V and J genes are TRBV4-1 and TRBJ2-7, with D tentatively TRBD1 (6 bases). CDR1 is MGHRA and CDR2 is YSYEKL in the germline V gene. V lost 2 bases and J 5 bases, leaving 13 bases between the germline ends. CDR3 length equals 14 residues. The DNA for the CDR3 is TGCGCCAGCAGCCAAAGGGACACGACGGACGAGCAGTACTTC. This sequence encodes CASSQRDTTDEQYF.

V gene TRBV5-1 combines with J gene TRBJ2-1, with 8 bases identical to TRBD2. The CDR3 extends over 14 amino acids. The ends lost 7 bases at V and 7 bases at J; junction bases unmatched: 10. From germline, CDR1 is SGHRS and CDR2 YFSETQ. For the CDR3, the DNA is TGCGCCAGCCACCGGGGGGGCGGTTTAAATGAGCAGTTCTTC. It yields the protein CASHRGGGLNEQFF. The entire variable domain, with the rest obtained from reference TRBV5-1 and TRBJ2-1, is as follows: KAGVTQTPRYLIKTRGQQVTLSCSPISGHRSVSWYQQTPGQGLQFLFEYFSETQRNKGNFPGRFSGRQFSNSRSEMNVSTLELGDSALYLCASHRGGGLNEQFFGPGTRLTVL.

This rearrangement joins TRBV7-9 to TRBJ1-4; 8 bases fit TRBD1. Germline V gene data show CDR1 as SEHNR and CDR2 as FQNEAQ (reference sequence). The CDR3 contains 13 residues. Losses at the gene ends were 2 bases for V and 8 bases for J; bases not matched to a gene: 1. The CDR3 DNA sequence: TGTGCCAGCAGCTTAAGACAGGGGGAAAAACTGTTTTTT. It codes for CASSLRQGEKLFF.

V gene TRBV11-2 combines with J gene TRBJ2-1, with 8 bases aligning to TRBD2. The germline V gene has CDR1 SGHAT and CDR2 FQNNGV. The CDR3 loop spans 14 amino acids. V shed 6 bases, J shed 7 bases, and the junction held 8 bases outside the gene matches. The CDR3 nucleotides read TGTGCCAGCAGTTACGGGGGGGCTTTGAATGAGCAGTTCTTC. This sequence encodes CASSYGGALNEQFF.

The rearrangement joins TRBV9 to TRBJ2-7, with D tentatively TRBD1 (6 bases). Trimming stripped 4 bases from V and 4 bases from J, with 12 bases between. Germline CDR1 SGDLS, CDR2 YYNGEE. The CDR3 totals 13 residues. CDR3 coding DNA: TGTGCCAGCAGCCAGGACAGTTCTTACGAGCAGTACTTC. It codes for CASSQDSSYEQYF.

The V and J genes are TRBV11-2 and TRBJ1-3, with D perhaps matching TRBD1 (5 bases). CDR3 size: 15 residues. V was clipped by 1 base and J by 7 bases, with 14 bases between them. Germline-derived CDR1 and CDR2 are SGHAT and FQNNGV. For the CDR3, the DNA is TGTGCCAGCAGCTTAGGGTGGAGGGACGGGAACACCATATATTTT. It translates to CASSLGWRDGNTIYF.

This clone was seen more than once but under ten times. The V call is TRBV4-1, the J call TRBJ1-4; perhaps TRBD1 as D (5 bases). V was cut by 2 bases and J by 3 bases, with 7 bases left in between. The CDR3 runs to 14 residues. Looked up from germline, CDR1 is MGHRA and CDR2 is YSYEKL. CDR3 sequence: CASSQTGANEKLFF. DNA for the CDR3: TGCGCCAGCAGCCAAACAGGCGCTAATGAAAAACTGTTTTTT.

V and J are TRBV27 and TRBJ2-2; 7 positions agree with TRBD1. CDR1 MNHEY and CDR2 SMNVEV come from the germline V gene (reference sequence). The CDR3 extends over 14 amino acids. Trimming at V came to 6 bases and at J to 2 bases, leaving 3 bases not matched to a gene. The CDR3 region is CASRWDSNTGELFF. Here the CDR3 DNA reads TGTGCCAGCAGATGGGACAGTAACACCGGGGAGCTGTTTTTT.

This clone has only a few counts. The chain recombines TRBV6-6 with TRBJ2-5; 10 nucleotides agree with TRBD1. This CDR3 has 15 amino acids. Germline CDR1 is MNHNY and CDR2 is SVGAGI (reference sequence). The V and J ends lost 4 bases and 1 base, in that order; junction bases with no gene match: 3. The CDR3 here is CASSFRTGGQETQYF. The DNA of the CDR3 is TGTGCCAGCAGTTTCCGGACAGGGGGCCAAGAGACCCAGTACTTC.

Turning to this clone: The same CDR3 can be traced to other DNA sequences in this sample. The chain joins TRBV6-5 to TRBJ2-7; 8 positions agree with TRBD1. CDR3 size: 14 residues. V gave up 5 bases and J gave up 0 bases; unmatched junction bases: 3. Per germline, CDR1 MNHEY and CDR2 SVGAGI. The CDR3 is CASSRTGNSYEQYF. The CDR3 nucleotides are TGTGCCAGCAGTAGGACAGGGAACTCCTACGAGCAGTACTTC.

The chain is built from TRBV28 and TRBJ2-7, with 9 bases aligning to TRBD1. V trimming: 3 bases; J trimming: 2 bases; junction bases outside the gene matches: 2. The CDR3 is 14 amino acids. Looked up from germline, CDR1 is MDHEN and CDR2 is SYDVKM. The CDR3 here is CASSLTGGTYEQYF. The CDR3 DNA reads TGTGCCAGCAGTTTGACAGGGGGAACCTACGAGCAGTACTTC.

The chain carries TRBV6-5 and TRBJ1-5, with D perhaps matching TRBD1 (5 bases). CDR3 size: 16 residues. The V gene's germline CDR1 is MNHEY and CDR2 SVGAGI. The germline V and J ends were trimmed by 4 bases and 2 bases, with 15 bases remaining between them. The CDR3 DNA reads TGTGCCAGCAGTTCGCGATGGGGAGGGGGCAATCAGCCCCAGCATTTT. It is translated as CASSSRWGGGNQPQHF.

The rearrangement links TRBV15 to TRBJ2-7; no clear D gene. V lost 0 bases and J 7 bases, leaving 7 bases between the germline ends. This CDR3 contains 12 residues. Germline V lookup: CDR1 LNHNV, CDR2 YYDKDF (reference sequence). Written as DNA, the CDR3 is TGTGCCACCAGCAGAGACTCTTTTGAGCAGTACTTC. It codes for CATSRDSFEQYF.

The chain carries TRBV10-2 and TRBJ2-3; 8 positions agree with TRBD2. Per the germline V gene, CDR1 is WSHSY and CDR2 is SAAADI. The length of the CDR3 is 18 residues. V dropped 3 bases and J dropped 5; count of bases not matched to a gene: 16. CDR3 protein: CASSDPIGGAGAGDTQYF. CDR3 in DNA: TGCGCCAGCAGTGACCCCATTGGGGGAGCGGGGGCGGGAGATACGCAGTATTTT.

This chain links TRBV5-6 with TRBJ2-3; D not certain. Germline CDR1 reads SGHDT; CDR2 reads YYEEEE. V was cut by 0 bases and J by 2 bases, with 7 bases left in between. The length of the CDR3 is 14 residues. CDR3 coding DNA: TGTGCCAGCAGCTTGGAATGGCCCACAGATACGCAGTATTTT. Translated: CASSLEWPTDTQYF.

V gene TRBV19 combines with J gene TRBJ1-1; D remains ambiguous. The germline V gene encodes CDR1 LNHDA and CDR2 SQIVND (reference sequence). The V gene lost 0 bases and the J gene lost 7 bases, with 12 bases spanning the gap. This CDR3 is 14 amino acids long. Here the CDR3 reads CASSIDPSVREAFF. Written as DNA, the CDR3 is TGTGCCAGTAGTATAGACCCTTCGGTGCGTGAAGCTTTCTTT.

This clone was recorded a few times. The V call is TRBV5-1, the J call TRBJ2-7; 10 nucleotides match TRBD2. Per the germline V gene, CDR1 is SGHRS and CDR2 is YFSETQ. This CDR3 region has 15 residues. The J segment lost 2 bases and the V segment lost 3 bases, leaving 5 bases of the junction unmatched. CDR3 region: CASSYLAGGTYEQYF. The CDR3 DNA is TGCGCCAGCAGCTATTTAGCGGGGGGAACCTACGAGCAGTACTTC.